This T cell receptor (beta chain) derives from a study of beta chain features in type 1 diabetes. Study outcomes and limitations: Among patients with Type 1 diabetes, TCRB CDR3s were moderately but significantly shorter in every one of the four CD4+ subsets.

The germline gives CDR1 LGHNT, CDR2 FRNRAP. The CDR3 spans 14 residues. Trimming shortened V by 4 bases and J by 7 bases, and 14 bases separated the two germline ends. As every portion of the isolated RNA was reverse transcribed, the sequencing read expressed TCRB transcripts. Libraries were prepared by immunoSEQ multiplex PCR; TCRdb keeps only in-frame clonotypes and omits some of them. Here the sample spans roughly 260,000 clones, just over 20% being singletons. Regarding this clone: Its antigen is not known.

Sequencing was performed on naive CD4+ T cells from blood. This chain uses TRBV12-5 with TRBJ2-1; D gene ambiguous. This receptor was obtained from a woman in her 40s with type 1 diabetes. The CDR3 loop is CASGSPRDLNEQFF. The CDR3 DNA reads TGTGCTAGTGGTTCGCCCCGTGACTTAAATGAGCAGTTCTTC.